This T cell receptor (beta chain) came from a study of response to subunit inactivated influenza vaccine. Findings and caveats of the study: The authors offered the suggestion that each seasonal influenza vaccination recruits few new T cells.

This clonotype was seen just once. Antigen unknown. Trimming took off 6 bases at V and 6 bases at J, with 20 bases between the two ends. The CDR3 contains 15 residues. Germline CDR1 is MDHEN and CDR2 is SYDVKM. A single record per CDR3 protein comes from TCRdb applying MiXCR to the RT-PCR reads. The data contain some 800,000 distinct CDR3 sequences, 21% of them singletons. The V gene is TRBV28, the J gene TRBJ1-1; possibly TRBD1 for D (6 bases). The receptor comes from a man in his fifties who received an inactivated influenza vaccine. The sequenced sample was PBMCs from blood, obtained roughly 5 days after vaccination. The CDR3 loop reads CASSNRDTVRAEAFF. CDR3 sequence (DNA): TGTGCCAGCAGCAATCGGGACACGGTTCGAGCTGAAGCTTTCTTT.